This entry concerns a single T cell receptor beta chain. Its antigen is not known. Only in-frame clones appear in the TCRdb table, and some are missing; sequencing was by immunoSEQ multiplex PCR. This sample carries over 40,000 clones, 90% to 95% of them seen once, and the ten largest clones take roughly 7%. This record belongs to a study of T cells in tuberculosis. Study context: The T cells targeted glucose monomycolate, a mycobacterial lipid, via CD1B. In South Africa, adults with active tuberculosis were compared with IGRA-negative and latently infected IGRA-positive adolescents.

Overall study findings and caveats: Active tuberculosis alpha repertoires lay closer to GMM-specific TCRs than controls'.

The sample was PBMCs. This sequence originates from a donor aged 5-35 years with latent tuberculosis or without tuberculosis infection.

The CDR3 spells CASSPPRGGESSYNEQFF. CDR3 nucleotides: TGTGCCAGCTCACCACCGCGGGGCGGGGAGAGCTCCTACAATGAGCAGTTCTTC. The gene calls are TRBV18 and TRBJ2-1; the D gene is possibly TRBD2 (6 bases). V lost 0 bases, J lost 0 bases, and 15 bases lay in between. The length of the CDR3 is 18 residues. Germline V gives CDR1 KGHSH, CDR2 LQKENI.